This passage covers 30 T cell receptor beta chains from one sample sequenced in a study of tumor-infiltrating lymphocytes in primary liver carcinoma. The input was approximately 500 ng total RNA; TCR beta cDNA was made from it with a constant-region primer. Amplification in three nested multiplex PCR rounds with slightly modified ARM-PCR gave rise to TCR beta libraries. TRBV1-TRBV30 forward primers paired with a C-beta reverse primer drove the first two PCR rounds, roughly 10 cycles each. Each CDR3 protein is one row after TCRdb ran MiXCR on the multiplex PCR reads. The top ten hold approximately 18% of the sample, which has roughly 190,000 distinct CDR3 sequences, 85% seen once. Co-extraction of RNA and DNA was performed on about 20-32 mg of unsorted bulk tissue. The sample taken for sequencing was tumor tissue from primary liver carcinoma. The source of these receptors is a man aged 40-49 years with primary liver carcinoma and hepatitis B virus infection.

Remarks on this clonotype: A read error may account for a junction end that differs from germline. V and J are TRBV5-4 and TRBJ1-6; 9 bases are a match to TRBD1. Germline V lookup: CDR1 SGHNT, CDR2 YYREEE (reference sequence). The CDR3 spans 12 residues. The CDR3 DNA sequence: TGTGTCAGCACCGGACAGGGGTCACCCCTCCGCTTT. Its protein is CVSTGQGSPLRF.

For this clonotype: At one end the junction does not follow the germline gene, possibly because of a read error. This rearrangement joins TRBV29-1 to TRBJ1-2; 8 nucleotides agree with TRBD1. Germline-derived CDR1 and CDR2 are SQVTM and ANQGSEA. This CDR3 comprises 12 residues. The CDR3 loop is CSVGQETYDYTF. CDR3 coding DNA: TGCAGCGTGGGACAGGAGACATATGACTACACTTTC.

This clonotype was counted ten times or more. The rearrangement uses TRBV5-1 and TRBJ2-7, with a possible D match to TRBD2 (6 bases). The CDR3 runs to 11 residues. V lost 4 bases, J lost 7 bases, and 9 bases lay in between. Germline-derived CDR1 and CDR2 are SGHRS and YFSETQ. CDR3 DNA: TGCGCCAGCAGCGATGGGGGGGAGCAGTACTTC. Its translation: CASSDGGEQYF. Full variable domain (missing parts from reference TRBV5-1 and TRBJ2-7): KAGVTQTPRYLIKTRGQQVTLSCSPISGHRSVSWYQQTPGQGLQFLFEYFSETQRNKGNFPGRFSGRQFSNSRSEMNVSTLELGDSALYLCASSDGGEQYFGPGTRLTVT.

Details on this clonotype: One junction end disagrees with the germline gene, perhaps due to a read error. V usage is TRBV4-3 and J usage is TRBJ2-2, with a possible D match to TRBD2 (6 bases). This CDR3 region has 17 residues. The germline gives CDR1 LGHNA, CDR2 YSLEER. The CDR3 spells CASSQDRSTVRGGELFF. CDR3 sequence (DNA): TGCGCCAGCAGCCAAGATCGGTCGACAGTCCGAGGCGGGGAACTGTTTTTT.

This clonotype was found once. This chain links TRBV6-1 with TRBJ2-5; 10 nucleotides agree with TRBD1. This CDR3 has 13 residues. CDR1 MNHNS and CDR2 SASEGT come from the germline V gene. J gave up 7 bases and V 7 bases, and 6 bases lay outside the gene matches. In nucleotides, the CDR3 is TGTGCCAGCATTGACAGGGGGCGAGGGACCCAGTACTTC. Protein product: CASIDRGRGTQYF.

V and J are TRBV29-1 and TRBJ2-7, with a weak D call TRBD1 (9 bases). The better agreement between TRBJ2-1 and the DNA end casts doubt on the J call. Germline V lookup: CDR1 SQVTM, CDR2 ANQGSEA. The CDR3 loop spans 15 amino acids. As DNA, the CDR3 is TGCAGCGTCCGGGGGGGGGACAGGGAAACCTACAAGCAGTTCTTC. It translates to CSVRGGDRETYKQFF.

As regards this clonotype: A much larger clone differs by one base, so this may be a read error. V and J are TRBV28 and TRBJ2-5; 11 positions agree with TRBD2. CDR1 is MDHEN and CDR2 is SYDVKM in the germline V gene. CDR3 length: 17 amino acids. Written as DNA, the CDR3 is TGTGTCAGCAGTCCGATAGCGGGAGGGCCACTGGGCGAGACCCAGTACTTC. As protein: CVSSPIAGGPLGETQYF.

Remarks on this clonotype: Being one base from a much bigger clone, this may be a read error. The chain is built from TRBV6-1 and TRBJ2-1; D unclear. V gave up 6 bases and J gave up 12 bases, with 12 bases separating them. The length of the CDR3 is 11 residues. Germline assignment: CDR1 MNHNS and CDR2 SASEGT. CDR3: CASRRFDAQFF. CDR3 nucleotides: TGTGCCAGCAGGCGGTTCGACGCGCAGTTCTTC.

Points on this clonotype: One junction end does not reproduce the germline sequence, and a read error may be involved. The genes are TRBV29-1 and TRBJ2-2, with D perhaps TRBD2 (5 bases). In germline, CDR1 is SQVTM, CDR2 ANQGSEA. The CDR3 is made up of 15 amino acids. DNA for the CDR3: TGCAGCGTTGGATCCCCGGAATCAAACACCGGGGAGCAGTTTTTT. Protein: CSVGSPESNTGEQFF.

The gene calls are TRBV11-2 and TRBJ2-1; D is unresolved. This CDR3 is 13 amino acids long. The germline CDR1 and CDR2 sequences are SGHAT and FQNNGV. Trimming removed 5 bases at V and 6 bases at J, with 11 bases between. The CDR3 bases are TGTGCCAGCAGCCTCACATGGCTCAATGAGCAGTTCTTC. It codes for CASSLTWLNEQFF. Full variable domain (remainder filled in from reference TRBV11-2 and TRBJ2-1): EAGVAQSPRYKIIEKRQSVAFWCNPISGHATLYWYQQILGQGPKLLIQFQNNGVVDDSQLPKDRFSAERLKGVDSTLKIQPAKLEDSAVYLCASSLTWLNEQFFGPGTRLTVL.

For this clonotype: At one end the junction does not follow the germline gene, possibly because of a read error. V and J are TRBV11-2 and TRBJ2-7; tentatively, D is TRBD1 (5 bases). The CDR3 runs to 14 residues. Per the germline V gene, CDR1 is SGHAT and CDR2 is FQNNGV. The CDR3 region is CASSSNRHSHEHYF. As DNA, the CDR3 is TGTGCCAGCAGCTCTAACAGGCACTCCCACGAGCATTACTTC.

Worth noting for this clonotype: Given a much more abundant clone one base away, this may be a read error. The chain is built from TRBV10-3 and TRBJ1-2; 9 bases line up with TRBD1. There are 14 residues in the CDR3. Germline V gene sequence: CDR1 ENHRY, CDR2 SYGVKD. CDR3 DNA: TGTGCCATCAGTGGGGACAGGGCTTCGTATGCCTACACCTTC. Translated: CAISGDRASYAYTF.

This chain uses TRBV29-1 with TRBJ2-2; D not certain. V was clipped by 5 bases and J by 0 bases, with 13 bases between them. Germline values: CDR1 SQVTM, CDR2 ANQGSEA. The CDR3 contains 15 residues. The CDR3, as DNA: TGCAGCGTTAGGAATAGTGAGGCGAACACCGGGGAGCTGTTTTTT. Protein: CSVRNSEANTGELFF.

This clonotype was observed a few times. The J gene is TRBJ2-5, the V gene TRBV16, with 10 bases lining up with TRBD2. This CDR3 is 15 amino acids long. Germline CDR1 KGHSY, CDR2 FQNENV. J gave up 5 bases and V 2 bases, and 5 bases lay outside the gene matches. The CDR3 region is CASSQLAGVSETQYF. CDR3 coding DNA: TGTGCCAGCAGCCAACTAGCGGGAGTATCGGAGACCCAGTACTTC.

The CDR3 here is CASSDRSGTRLYNEQFF. Written as DNA, the CDR3 is TGTGCCAGCAGTGACCGATCCGGGACACGGTTATACAATGAGCAGTTCTTC. The rearrangement joins TRBV6-5 to TRBJ2-1; TRBD1 might be the D (6 bases). The CDR3 is 17 amino acids. V was pared by 5 bases and J by 4 bases, with 21 bases between. Germline CDR1 reads MNHEY; CDR2 reads SVGAGI.

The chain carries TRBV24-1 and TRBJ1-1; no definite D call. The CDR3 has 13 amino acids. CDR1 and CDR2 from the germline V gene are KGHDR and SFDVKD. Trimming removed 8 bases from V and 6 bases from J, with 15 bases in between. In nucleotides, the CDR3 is TGTGCCACCATGGGTAACCCGAAGTCTGAAGCTTTCTTT. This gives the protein CATMGNPKSEAFF.

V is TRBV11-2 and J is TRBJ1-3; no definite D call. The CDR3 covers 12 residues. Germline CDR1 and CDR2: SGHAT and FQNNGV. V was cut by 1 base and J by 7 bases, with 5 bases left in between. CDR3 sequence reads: CASSLGLNTIYF. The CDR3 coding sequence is TGTGCCAGCAGCTTAGGCTTGAACACCATATATTTT.

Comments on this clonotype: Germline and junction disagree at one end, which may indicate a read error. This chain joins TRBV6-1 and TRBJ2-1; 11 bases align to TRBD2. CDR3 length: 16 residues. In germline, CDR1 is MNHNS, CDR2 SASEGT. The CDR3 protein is CASGTQGLAGGNEQLF. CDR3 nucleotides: TGTGCCAGCGGTACTCAGGGGCTAGCGGGAGGCAATGAGCAGCTCTTC.

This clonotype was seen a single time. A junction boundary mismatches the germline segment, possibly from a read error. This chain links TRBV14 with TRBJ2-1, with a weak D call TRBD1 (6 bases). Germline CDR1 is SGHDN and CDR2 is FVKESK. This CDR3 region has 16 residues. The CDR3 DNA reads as TGTGCCGGCAGTGCCGTAGGGGGATGGATAAACAATGAGCAGTTCTTC. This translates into CAGSAVGGWINNEQFF.

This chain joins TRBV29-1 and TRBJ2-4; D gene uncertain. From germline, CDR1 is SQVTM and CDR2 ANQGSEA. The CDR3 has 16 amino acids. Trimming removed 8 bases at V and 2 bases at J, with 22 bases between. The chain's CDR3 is CSIVALSRLTKNIQYF. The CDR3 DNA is TGCAGCATTGTTGCCCTAAGCCGGCTAACCAAAAACATTCAGTACTTC.

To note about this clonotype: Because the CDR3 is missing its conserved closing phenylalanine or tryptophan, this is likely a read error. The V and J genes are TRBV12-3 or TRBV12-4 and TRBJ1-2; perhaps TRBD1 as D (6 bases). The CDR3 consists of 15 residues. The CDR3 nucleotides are TGTACCAGCAGCCGGACCACAGGGTTCGGCTATTGCTACACCCTC. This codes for CTSSRTTGFGYCYTL.

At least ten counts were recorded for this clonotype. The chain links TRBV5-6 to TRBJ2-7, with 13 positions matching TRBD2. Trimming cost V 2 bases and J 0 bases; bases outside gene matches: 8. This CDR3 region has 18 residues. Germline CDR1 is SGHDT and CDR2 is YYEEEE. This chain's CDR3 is CASSFGLAGVTSSYEQYF. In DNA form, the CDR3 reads TGTGCCAGCAGCTTTGGACTAGCGGGAGTCACCAGCTCCTACGAGCAGTACTTC.

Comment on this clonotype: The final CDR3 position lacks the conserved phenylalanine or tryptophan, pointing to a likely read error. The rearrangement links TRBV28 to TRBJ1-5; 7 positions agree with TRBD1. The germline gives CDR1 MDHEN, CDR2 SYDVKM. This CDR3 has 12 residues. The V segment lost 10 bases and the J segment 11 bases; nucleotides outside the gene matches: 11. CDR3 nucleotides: TGTGCCACCAGGGCAGGGGGGCAGTCCCAGCATTAT. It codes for CATRAGGQSQHY.

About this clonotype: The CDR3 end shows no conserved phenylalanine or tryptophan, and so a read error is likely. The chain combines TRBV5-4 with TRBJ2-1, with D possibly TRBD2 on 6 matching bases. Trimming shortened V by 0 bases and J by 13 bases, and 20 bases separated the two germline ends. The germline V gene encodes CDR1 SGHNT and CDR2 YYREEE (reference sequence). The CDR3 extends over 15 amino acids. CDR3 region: CASSLGGNSYNEQFI. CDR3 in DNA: TGTGCCAGCAGCTTGGGCGGGAACTCCTACAACGAACAGTTCATC.

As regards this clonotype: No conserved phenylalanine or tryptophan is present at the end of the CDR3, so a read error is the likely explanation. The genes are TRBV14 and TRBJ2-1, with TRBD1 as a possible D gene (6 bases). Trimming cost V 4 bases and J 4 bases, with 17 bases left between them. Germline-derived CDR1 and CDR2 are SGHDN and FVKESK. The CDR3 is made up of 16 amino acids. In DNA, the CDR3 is TGTGCCAGCAGCCCTAGGACAGTGTTGGGTTACAATGAGCAGTTCTTA. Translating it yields CASSPRTVLGYNEQFL.

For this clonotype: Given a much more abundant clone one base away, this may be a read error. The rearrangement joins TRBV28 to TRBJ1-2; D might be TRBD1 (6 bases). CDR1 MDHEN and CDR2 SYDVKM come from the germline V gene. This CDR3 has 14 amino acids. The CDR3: CVSRGYGGDYGYTF. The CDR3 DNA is TGTGTCAGCAGGGGTTATGGGGGCGATTATGGCTACACCTTC.

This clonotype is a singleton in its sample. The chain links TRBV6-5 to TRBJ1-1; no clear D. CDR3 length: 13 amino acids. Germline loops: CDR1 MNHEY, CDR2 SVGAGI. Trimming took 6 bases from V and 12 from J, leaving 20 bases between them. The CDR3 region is CASSLASYTKPFF. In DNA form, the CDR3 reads TGTGCCAGCAGCCTAGCCAGTTACACTAAACCTTTCTTT.

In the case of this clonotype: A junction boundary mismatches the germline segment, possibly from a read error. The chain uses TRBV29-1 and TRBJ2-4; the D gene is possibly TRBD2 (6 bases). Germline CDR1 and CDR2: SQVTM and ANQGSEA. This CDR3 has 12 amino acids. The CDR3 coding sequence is TGCAGCGTAATTCACGGGCGGGGCATTCACTTCTTT. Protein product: CSVIHGRGIHFF.

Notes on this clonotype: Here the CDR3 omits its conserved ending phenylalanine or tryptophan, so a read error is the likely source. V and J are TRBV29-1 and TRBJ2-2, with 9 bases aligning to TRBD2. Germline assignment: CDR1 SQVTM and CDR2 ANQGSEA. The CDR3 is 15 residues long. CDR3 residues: CSVGTSAANAGELFI. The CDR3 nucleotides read TGCAGCGTTGGGACTAGCGCGGCGAACGCCGGTGAGCTGTTTATT.

The DNA of the CDR3 is TGTGCCAGCAGTTACTCTCGGACAGGCAATCAGCCCCAGCATTTT. Amino acids: CASSYSRTGNQPQHF. The chain combines TRBV6-5 with TRBJ1-5; perhaps TRBD1 as D (6 bases). Trimming took off 0 bases at V and 2 bases at J, with 8 bases between the two ends. The CDR3 is 15 residues long. CDR1 is MNHEY and CDR2 is SVGAGI in the germline V gene.